This TCR beta chain is from a study of regulatory T cells in long-lasting Graves disease (dated by TCRdb to the early 2020s). With regard to the full study: Newly diagnosed Graves' disease patients had taken antithyroid drugs for less than 3 months. Peripheral blood TCR sequencing and RNA sequencing compared persistent Graves' disease patients with newly diagnosed Graves' disease patients. The study was conducted in China and was registered as a clinical trial. A total of roughly 35 samples underwent TCR sequencing: about 13 from persistent and roughly 20 from newly diagnosed Graves' disease patients.

A distance of 14 bases separates the germline ends of V and J, which lose 11 bases and 3 bases respectively. From its cysteine to its phenylalanine, the CDR3 spans 12 amino acids. Just the 36-base CDR3 DNA is kept, in frame starting at base 1. From the germline V gene, CDR1 is MDHEN and CDR2 is SYDVKM. The library was built by means of multiplex PCR. The instrument was an Illumina HiSeq 4000. To build TCR beta libraries, CDR3 regions were amplified by Arm-PCR using iRepertoire HTBI primers. Before sequencing, the PCR products underwent gel purification. Processing in the source paper ran as follows. Across samples, roughly 60 TRBV and 13 to 15 TRBJ segments were identified and used for gene usage analysis of CDR3 amino acid clonotypes. COPE and FqMerger were used to merge the filtered high-quality paired reads into contigs. Contigs were aligned with BLAST to IMGT TRBV, TRBD and TRBJ reference genes, and CDR3 was defined per IMGT. Clonotypes above 0.1% frequency were classified as highly expanded clones. Repertoire diversity was measured by Shannon entropy, and V-J evenness by the Gini coefficient. A clonotype was considered public if more than one individual shared it. The public reads were reprocessed in TCRdb via fastp at Q25 and MiXCR, keeping in-frame beta chains. Each entry merges the rows of one CDR3 protein and shows their most common DNA and genes. V and J calls and clone size were set by TCRdb, not the authors. This sample comprises about 380,000 distinct CDR3 sequences, about 14% of them detected only once. The ten largest clones take up about 20% of the sample.

Taken with the paper, the label for time point translates to: newly diagnosed GD, antithyroid drugs for less than 3 months. RNA was extracted from PBMCs in TRIzol for both TCR sequencing and RNA sequencing. Graves' disease was diagnosed according to American Thyroid Association guidelines. The patients came from an endocrinology department in Xi'an, China. Each patient gave approximately 10 milliliters of peripheral blood, collected in an EDTA anticoagulant tube. Ficoll Paque Plus density gradient separation was used to isolate PBMCs, and no additional T cell sorting was done. RNA quality was checked with an Agilent 2100 Bioanalyzer and agarose gel, and concentration with a NanoDrop 2000. This clonotype has at least ten counts. The specificity of this receptor is unknown. No clone much larger than this one lies a single base away; base qualities are absent. The study at large found these results: Sequencing and analysis were limited to the TCR beta chain. Persistent patients shared more public clonotypes among themselves (more than 2,500) than newly diagnosed patients did (approximately 900). TRBV28, TRBJ1-2 and TRBJ2-5 were preferentially used in persistent disease, while TRBV20-1 and TRBJ2-1 were favored in newly diagnosed disease. The authors noted that the small sample size was a limitation that may lower accuracy. Compared with newly diagnosed patients, patients with persistent Graves' disease had lower TCR Shannon entropy and fewer highly expanded clones, which suggests clonal expansion. Peripheral blood alone was examined, since thyroid tissue, which constituted the primary lesion, could not be accessed.

Sample: peripheral blood mononuclear cells (PBMCs), taken at new diagnosis, from a patient treated with antithyroid drugs. The sequence was obtained from a female donor with Graves disease. The V and J segments used are TRBV28 and TRBJ2-7, with the D gene call left open. The DNA sequence is given as TGTGCCGTCAAACGGACCCTCTACGAGCAGTACTTC. This translates into CAVKRTLYEQYF. Full variable domain (CDR3 extended with the reference TRBV28 and TRBJ2-7 proteins): DVKVTQSSRYLVKRTGEKVFLECVQDMDHENMFWYRQDPGLGLRLIYFSYDVKMKEKGDIPEGYSVSREKKERFSLILESASTNQTSMYLCAVKRTLYEQYFGPGTRLTVT.